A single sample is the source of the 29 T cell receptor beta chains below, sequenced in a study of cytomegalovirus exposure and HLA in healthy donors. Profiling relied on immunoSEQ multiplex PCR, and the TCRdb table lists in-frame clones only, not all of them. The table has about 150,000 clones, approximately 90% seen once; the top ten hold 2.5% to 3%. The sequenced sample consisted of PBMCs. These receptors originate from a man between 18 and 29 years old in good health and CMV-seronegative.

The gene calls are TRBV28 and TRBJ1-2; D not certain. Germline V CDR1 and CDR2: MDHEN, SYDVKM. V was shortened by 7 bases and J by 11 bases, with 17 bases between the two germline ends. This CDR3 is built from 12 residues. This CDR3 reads CASKAVEEIYTF. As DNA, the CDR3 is TGTGCCAGCAAAGCTGTGGAGGAGATTTACACCTTC.

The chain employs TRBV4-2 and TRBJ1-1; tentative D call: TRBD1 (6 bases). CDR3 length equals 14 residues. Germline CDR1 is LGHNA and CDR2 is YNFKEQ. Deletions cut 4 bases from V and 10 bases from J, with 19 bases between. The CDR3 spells CASSPGQLRSSAFF. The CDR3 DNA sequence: TGTGCCAGCAGCCCCGGACAGCTAAGAAGTTCAGCTTTCTTT.

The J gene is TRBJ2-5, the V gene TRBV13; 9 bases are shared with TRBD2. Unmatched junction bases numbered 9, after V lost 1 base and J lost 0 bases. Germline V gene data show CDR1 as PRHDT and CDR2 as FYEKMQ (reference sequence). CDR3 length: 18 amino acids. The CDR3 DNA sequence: TGTGCCAGCAGCTTAGTAGGGCGGGGGGGCCGGTACCAAGAGACCCAGTACTTC. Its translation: CASSLVGRGGRYQETQYF.

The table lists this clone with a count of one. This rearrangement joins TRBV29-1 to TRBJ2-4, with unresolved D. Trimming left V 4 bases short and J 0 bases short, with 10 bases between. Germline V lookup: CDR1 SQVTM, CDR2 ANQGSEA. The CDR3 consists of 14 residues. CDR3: CSVGVGLAKNIQYF. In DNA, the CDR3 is TGCAGCGTTGGCGTTGGGCTAGCCAAAAACATTCAGTACTTC. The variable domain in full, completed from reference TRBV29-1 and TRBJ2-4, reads SAVISQKPSRDICQRGTSLTIQCQVDSQVTMMFWYRQQPGQSLTLIATANQGSEATYESGFVIDKFPISRPNLTFSTLTVSNMSPEDSSIYLCSVGVGLAKNIQYFGAGTRLSVL.

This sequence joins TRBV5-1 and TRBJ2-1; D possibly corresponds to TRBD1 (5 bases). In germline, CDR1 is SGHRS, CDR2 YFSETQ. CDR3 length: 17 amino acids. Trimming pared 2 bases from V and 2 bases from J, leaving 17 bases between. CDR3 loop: CASSLRGQPYPYNEQFF. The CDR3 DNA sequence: TGCGCCAGCAGCTTAAGGGGCCAACCATATCCCTACAATGAGCAGTTCTTC.

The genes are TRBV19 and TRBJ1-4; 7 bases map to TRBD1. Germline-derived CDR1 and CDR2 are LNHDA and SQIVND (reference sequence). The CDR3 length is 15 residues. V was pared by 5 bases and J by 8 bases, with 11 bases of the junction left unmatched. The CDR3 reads CASSPLQGPWEKLFF. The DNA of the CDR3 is TGTGCCAGTAGTCCACTACAGGGGCCATGGGAAAAACTGTTTTTT. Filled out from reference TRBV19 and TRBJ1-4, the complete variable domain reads DGGITQSPKYLFRKEGQNVTLSCEQNLNHDAMYWYRQDPGQGLRLIYYSQIVNDFQKGDIAEGYSVSREKKESFPLTVTSAQKNPTAFYLCASSPLQGPWEKLFFGSGTQLSVL.

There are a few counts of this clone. The chain's CDR3 is CASSFLVAGNYGYTF. In nucleotides, the CDR3 is TGTGCCAGCAGTTTTCTCGTCGCTGGCAACTATGGCTACACCTTC. V gene TRBV27 combines with J gene TRBJ1-2, with D hard to call. Germline CDR1 is MNHEY and CDR2 is SMNVEV (reference sequence). Trimming shortened V by 3 bases and J by 2 bases, and 13 bases separated the two germline ends. The CDR3 runs 15 residues.

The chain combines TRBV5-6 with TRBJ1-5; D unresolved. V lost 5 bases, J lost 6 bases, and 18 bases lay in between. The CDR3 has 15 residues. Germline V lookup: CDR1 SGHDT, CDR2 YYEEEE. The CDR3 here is CASSERVALPQPQHF. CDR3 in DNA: TGTGCCAGCAGTGAGAGGGTCGCCCTTCCTCAGCCCCAGCATTTT.

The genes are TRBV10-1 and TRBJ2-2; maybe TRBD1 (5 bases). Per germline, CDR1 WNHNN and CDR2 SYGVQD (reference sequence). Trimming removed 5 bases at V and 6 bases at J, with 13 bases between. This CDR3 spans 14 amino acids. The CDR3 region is CASSLGSGPGELFF. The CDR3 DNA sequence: TGCGCCAGCAGTTTAGGGTCAGGGCCCGGGGAGCTGTTTTTT.

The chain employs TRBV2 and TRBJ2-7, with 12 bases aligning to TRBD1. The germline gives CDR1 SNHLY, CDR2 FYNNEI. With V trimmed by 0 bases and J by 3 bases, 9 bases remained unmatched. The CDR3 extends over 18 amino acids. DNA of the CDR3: TGTGCCAGCAGTGAAGCGCCGGGACAGGGGGCCCGGGGCTACGAGCAGTACGTC. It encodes CASSEAPGQGARGYEQYV.

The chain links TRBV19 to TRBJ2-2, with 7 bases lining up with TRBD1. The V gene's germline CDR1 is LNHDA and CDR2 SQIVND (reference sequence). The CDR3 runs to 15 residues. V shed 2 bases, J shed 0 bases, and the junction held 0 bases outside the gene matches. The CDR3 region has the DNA TGTGCCAGTAGTATAACAGGGGCGAACACCGGGGAGCTGTTTTTT. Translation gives CASSITGANTGELFF.

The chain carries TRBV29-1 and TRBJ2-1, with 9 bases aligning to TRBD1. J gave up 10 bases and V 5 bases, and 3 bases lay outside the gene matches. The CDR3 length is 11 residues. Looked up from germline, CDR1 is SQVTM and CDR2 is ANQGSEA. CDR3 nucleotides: TGCAGCGTTAGAACAGGGGGCGAGCAGTTCTTC. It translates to CSVRTGGEQFF.

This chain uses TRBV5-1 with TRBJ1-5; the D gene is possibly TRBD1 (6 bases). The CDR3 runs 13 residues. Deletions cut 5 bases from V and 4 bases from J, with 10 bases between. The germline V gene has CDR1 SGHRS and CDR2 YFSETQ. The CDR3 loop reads CASSTGQNQPQHF. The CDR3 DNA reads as TGCGCCAGCAGTACAGGGCAGAATCAGCCCCAGCATTTT.

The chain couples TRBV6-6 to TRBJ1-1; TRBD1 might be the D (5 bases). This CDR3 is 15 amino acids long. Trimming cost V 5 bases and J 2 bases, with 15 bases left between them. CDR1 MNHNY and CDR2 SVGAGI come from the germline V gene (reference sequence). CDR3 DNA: TGTGCCAGCAGTCAGTACGACAGTTTTAACACTGAAGCTTTCTTT. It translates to CASSQYDSFNTEAFF.

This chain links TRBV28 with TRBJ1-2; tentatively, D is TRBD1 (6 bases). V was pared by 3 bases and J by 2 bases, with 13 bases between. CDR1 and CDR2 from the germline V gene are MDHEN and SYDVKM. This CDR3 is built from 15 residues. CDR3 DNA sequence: TGTGCCAGCAGTTTCACTTCCACAGGGAACTATGGCTACACCTTC. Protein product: CASSFTSTGNYGYTF.

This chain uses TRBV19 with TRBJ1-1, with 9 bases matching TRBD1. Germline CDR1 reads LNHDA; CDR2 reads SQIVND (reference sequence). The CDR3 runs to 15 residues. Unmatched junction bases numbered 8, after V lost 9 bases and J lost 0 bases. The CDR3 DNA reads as TGTGCCAGCCTGGACAGGGGACGGATGAACACTGAAGCTTTCTTT. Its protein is CASLDRGRMNTEAFF.

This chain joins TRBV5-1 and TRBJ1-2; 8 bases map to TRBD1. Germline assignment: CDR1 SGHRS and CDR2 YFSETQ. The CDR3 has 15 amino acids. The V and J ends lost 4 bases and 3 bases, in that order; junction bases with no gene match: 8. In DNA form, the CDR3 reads TGCGCCAGCAGCCCGGCAGGACAGGGCCACTATGGCTACACCTTC. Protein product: CASSPAGQGHYGYTF.

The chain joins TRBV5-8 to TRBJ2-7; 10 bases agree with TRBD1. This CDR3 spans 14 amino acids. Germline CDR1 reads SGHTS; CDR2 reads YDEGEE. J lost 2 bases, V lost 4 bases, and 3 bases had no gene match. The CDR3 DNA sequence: TGTGCCAGCAGCAGGACAGGGGGTCCCTACGAGCAGTACGTC. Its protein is CASSRTGGPYEQYV.

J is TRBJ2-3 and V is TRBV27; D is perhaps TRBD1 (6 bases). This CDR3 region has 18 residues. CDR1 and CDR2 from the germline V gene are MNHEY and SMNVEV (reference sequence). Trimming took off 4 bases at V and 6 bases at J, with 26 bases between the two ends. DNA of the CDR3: TGTGCCAGCAGTTCTATCAATGTGATGGCAGGGGTCTTGGATACGCAGTATTTT. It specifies CASSSINVMAGVLDTQYF.

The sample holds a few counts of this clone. CDR3 DNA sequence: TGCGCCAGCAGCTTGGTCCCAGGCACAGATACGCAGTATTTT. Translating gives CASSLVPGTDTQYF. The rearrangement links TRBV5-1 to TRBJ2-3, with D hard to call. The length of the CDR3 is 14 residues. From germline, CDR1 is SGHRS and CDR2 YFSETQ. Trimming shortened V by 0 bases and J by 1 base, and 6 bases separated the two germline ends. Supplemented by reference TRBV5-1 and TRBJ2-3, the full variable domain reads KAGVTQTPRYLIKTRGQQVTLSCSPISGHRSVSWYQQTPGQGLQFLFEYFSETQRNKGNFPGRFSGRQFSNSRSEMNVSTLELGDSALYLCASSLVPGTDTQYFGPGTRLTVL.

CDR3 sequence (DNA): TGTGCCAGCAGTTTAGCGGATCAGCCTAACTACGAGCAGTACGTC. Protein product: CASSLADQPNYEQYV. V gene TRBV27 combines with J gene TRBJ2-7; no firm D call. The CDR3 extends over 15 amino acids. Per the germline V gene, CDR1 is MNHEY and CDR2 is SMNVEV (reference sequence). V was cut by 2 bases and J by 3 bases, with 14 bases left in between.

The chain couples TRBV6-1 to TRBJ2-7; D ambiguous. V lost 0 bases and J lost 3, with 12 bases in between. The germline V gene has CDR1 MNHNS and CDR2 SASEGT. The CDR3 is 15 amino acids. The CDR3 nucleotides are TGTGCCAGCAGTGAAGCCCGCCTTAGTTACTACGAGCAGTACGTC. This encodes CASSEARLSYYEQYV.

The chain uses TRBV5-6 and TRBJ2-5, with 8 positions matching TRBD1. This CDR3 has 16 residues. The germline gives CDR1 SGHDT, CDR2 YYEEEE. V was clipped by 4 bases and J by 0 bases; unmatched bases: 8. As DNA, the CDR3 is TGTGCCAGCAGCGTCGCAGGGGGCCGCAACCAAGAGACCCAGTACTTC. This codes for CASSVAGGRNQETQYF.

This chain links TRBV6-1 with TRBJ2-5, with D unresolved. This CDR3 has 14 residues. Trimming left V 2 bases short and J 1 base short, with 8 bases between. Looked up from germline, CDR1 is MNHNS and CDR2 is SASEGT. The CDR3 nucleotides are TGTGCCAGCAGTGAACCTGCCAGCCAAGAGACCCAGTACTTC. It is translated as CASSEPASQETQYF.

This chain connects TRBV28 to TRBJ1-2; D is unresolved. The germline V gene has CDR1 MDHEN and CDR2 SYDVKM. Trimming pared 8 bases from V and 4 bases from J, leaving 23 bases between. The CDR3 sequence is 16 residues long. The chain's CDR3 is CASGLTIQVRGYGYTF. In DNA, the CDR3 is TGTGCCAGCGGACTTACAATACAAGTCCGGGGCTATGGCTACACCTTC.

This CDR3 reads CASSPSMEDGYTF. The CDR3 bases are TGTGCCAGCAGCCCTTCCATGGAGGATGGCTACACCTTC. The genes are TRBV7-9 and TRBJ1-2; no definite D call. The V gene's germline CDR1 is SEHNR and CDR2 FQNEAQ (reference sequence). Trimming cost V 5 bases and J 6 bases, with 13 bases left between them. The CDR3 runs to 13 residues. The full variable domain, completed using reference TRBV7-9 and TRBJ1-2, is DTGVSQNPRHKITKRGQNVTFRCDPISEHNRLYWYRQTLGQGPEFLTYFQNEAQLEKSRLLSDRFSAERPKGSFSTLEIQRTEQGDSAMYLCASSPSMEDGYTFGSGTRLTVV.

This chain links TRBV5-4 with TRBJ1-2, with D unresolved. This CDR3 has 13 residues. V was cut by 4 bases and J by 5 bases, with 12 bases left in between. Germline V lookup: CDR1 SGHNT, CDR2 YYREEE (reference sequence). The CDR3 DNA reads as TGTGCCAGCAGCGACTTTACGGGGTATGGCTACACCTTC. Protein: CASSDFTGYGYTF.

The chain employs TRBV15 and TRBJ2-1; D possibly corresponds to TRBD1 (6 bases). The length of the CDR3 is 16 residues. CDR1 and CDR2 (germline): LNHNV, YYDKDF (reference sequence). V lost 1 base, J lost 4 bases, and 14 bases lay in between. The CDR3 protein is CATSRVARGGYNEQFF. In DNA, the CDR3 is TGTGCCACCAGCAGAGTGGCCAGGGGTGGGTACAATGAGCAGTTCTTC.

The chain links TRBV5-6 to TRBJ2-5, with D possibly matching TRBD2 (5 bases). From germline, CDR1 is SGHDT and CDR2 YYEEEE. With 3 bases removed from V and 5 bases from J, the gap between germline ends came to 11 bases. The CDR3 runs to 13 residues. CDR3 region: CASSSSGGETQYF. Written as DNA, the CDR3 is TGTGCCAGCAGCTCATCAGGCGGGGAGACCCAGTACTTC.